This T cell receptor (beta chain) emerged from a study of control samples from healthy donors and cancer patients. Generated by immunoSEQ multiplex PCR, the TCRdb table keeps only in-frame clones and is missing some. The repertoire holds more than 75,000 clones, with approximately 84% as singletons. The length of the CDR3 is 13 residues. V was pared by 6 bases and J by 5 bases, with 12 bases between. CDR1 is SGHVS, CDR2 FQNEAQ, per germline. V is TRBV7-8 and J is TRBJ2-3, with D possibly being TRBD1 (6 bases). The specimen sequenced was PBMCs. The TCR was taken from an older man with lung cancer. The CDR3 region has the DNA TGTGCCAGCAGGCAGACAGGTGGAGATACGCAGTATTTT. This sequence encodes CASRQTGGDTQYF.